This paragraph reports one TCR beta chain. Per the study methods: Nucleated cell counts were estimated from reference gene primer amplification. TCRdb's copy holds only in-frame clones and misses some; the assay was immunoSEQ multiplex PCR. V and J calls and clone size are given by that table; D and trimming were obtained from the DNA. The data contain 250,000 to 350,000 clones, more than 80% of them singletons. The V segment lost 4 bases and the J segment 6 bases; nucleotides outside the gene matches: 9. The CDR3 extends over 16 amino acids. CDR1 is MDHEN, CDR2 SYDVKM, per germline. The sample originates from a study of blood T cell repertoires in COVID-19.

This sequence was found in a woman aged 45-65 years with COVID-19, enrolled during active disease. The sequenced sample was peripheral blood. This rearrangement joins TRBV28 to TRBJ1-4; 9 nucleotides match TRBD1. CDR3 DNA: TGTGCCAGCAGTTGGGCTCTAACAGGGGGCGATGAAAAACTGTTTTTT. Protein product: CASSWALTGGDEKLFF.